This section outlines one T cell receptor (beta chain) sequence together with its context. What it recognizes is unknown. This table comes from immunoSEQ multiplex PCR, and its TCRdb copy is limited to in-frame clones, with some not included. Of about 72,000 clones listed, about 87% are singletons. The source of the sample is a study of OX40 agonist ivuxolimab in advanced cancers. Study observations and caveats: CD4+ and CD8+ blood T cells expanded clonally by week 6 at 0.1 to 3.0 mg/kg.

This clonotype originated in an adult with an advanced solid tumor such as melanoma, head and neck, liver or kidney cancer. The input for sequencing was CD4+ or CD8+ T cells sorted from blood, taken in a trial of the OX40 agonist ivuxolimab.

DNA of the CDR3: TGCGCCAGCAGTGGGGCAGTTGCCTATGGCTACACCTTC. It is translated as CASSGAVAYGYTF. This rearrangement joins TRBV23-1 to TRBJ1-2; D is perhaps TRBD1 (5 bases). TRBV23-1 is marked as an open reading frame, function uncertain. The CDR3 loop spans 13 amino acids. Trimming cost V 5 bases and J 4 bases, with 11 bases left between them.